The sequence of this T cell receptor (beta chain) was determined in a study of T cells after somatic rescue of genetic block. This table comes from immunoSEQ multiplex PCR, and its TCRdb copy is limited to in-frame clones, with some not included. The sample contains approximately 71,000 clones, roughly 90% of which appear only once. Germline CDR1 is SGHAT and CDR2 is FQNNGV. The V end lost 3 bases, the J end lost 1 base, and 7 bases lay between the germline ends. The CDR3 length is 13 residues. The receptor comes from a man aged 40-49 years. J is TRBJ2-7 and V is TRBV11-2; D ambiguous. The specimen was peripheral blood mononuclear cells (PBMCs). CDR3 amino acids: CASSFAESYEQYF. The CDR3 nucleotides read TGTGCCAGCAGCTTTGCAGAGTCCTACGAGCAGTACTTC.